Presented here are 18 T cell receptor beta chains from one specimen sequenced in a study of T cell changes during pregnancy in multiple sclerosis. Measured with immunoSEQ multiplex PCR; TCRdb has only the in-frame clones, and not every one. The sample yields over 75,000 clones, 92% seen once. Sequencing was performed on peripheral blood, taken in the first trimester of pregnancy. The receptors shown here come from a female donor with multiple sclerosis, enrolled in a pregnancy study.

The J gene is TRBJ2-2, the V gene TRBV7-2, with D possibly matching TRBD1 (5 bases). V gave up 1 base and J gave up 7 bases, with 10 bases separating them. CDR1 is SGHTA and CDR2 is FQGNSA in the germline V gene. This CDR3 is 14 amino acids long. CDR3 DNA: TGTGCCAGCAGCTTAGGCAGGGCTATCGGGGAGCTGTTTTTT. It is translated as CASSLGRAIGELFF.

The sample holds a few counts of this clone. The chain carries TRBV19 and TRBJ2-2; D ambiguous. The CDR3 runs 11 residues. Trimming removed 11 bases at V and 4 bases at J, with 8 bases between. Germline CDR1 LNHDA, CDR2 SQIVND (reference sequence). CDR3 coding DNA: TGTGCCTCCCGGTTCACCGGGGAGCTGTTTTTT. Translated, it gives CASRFTGELFF.

The gene calls are TRBV15 and TRBJ2-1; D uncertain. Deletions cut 4 bases from V and 7 bases from J, with 17 bases between. CDR1 is LNHNV, CDR2 YYDKDF, per germline (reference sequence). There are 15 residues in the CDR3. The DNA for the CDR3 is TGTGCCACCAGCATAGCTCGCCCAGTCTCGAATGAGCAGTTCTTC. Encoded protein: CATSIARPVSNEQFF.

This chain joins TRBV5-1 and TRBJ2-3; TRBD2 might be the D (6 bases). The CDR3 extends over 13 amino acids. The V gene's germline CDR1 is SGHRS and CDR2 YFSETQ. V was clipped by 4 bases and J by 1 base, with 7 bases between them. The CDR3 nucleotides read TGCGCCAGCAGCCCTAGCGGCACAGATACGCAGTATTTT. This translates into CASSPSGTDTQYF.

The rearrangement joins TRBV5-8 to TRBJ2-1; 9 bases are shared with TRBD1. CDR1 is SGHTS, CDR2 YDEGEE, per germline. The J segment lost 8 bases and the V segment lost 4 bases, leaving 7 bases of the junction unmatched. The CDR3 runs 14 residues. CDR3 loop: CASSVAGTGYEQFF. CDR3 DNA: TGTGCCAGCAGCGTAGCCGGGACAGGGTATGAGCAGTTCTTC.

CDR3 region: CASSLRAGRDTQYF. The CDR3, as DNA: TGTGCCAGCAGTCTAAGGGCAGGGCGAGATACGCAGTATTTT. J is TRBJ2-3 and V is TRBV7-6; D is perhaps TRBD1 (5 bases). From germline, CDR1 is SGHVS and CDR2 FNYEAQ. The V end lost 6 bases, the J end lost 5 bases, and 15 bases lay between the germline ends. The CDR3 spans 14 residues.

This clone was recorded a few times. The V gene is TRBV11-3, the J gene TRBJ2-2; 8 nucleotides align to TRBD1. The ends lost 3 bases at V and 1 base at J; junction bases unmatched: 1. The CDR3 covers 15 residues. Germline lookup yields CDR1 SGHNT and CDR2 YENEEA. The CDR3 region has the DNA TGTGCCAGCAGCTTCGGGACAGGGAACACCGGGGAGCTGTTTTTT. Its protein is CASSFGTGNTGELFF. Based on the CDR3 plus reference TRBV11-3 and TRBJ2-2, the full variable domain is EAGVVQSPRYKIIEKKQPVAFWCNPISGHNTLYWYLQNLGQGPELLIRYENEEAVDDSQLPKDRFSAERLKGVDSTLKIQPAELGDSAVYLCASSFGTGNTGELFFGEGSRLTVL.

DNA of the CDR3: TGTGCCAGCAGTTACCCGGGGGGCTCCTACAATGAGCAGTTCTTC. This codes for CASSYPGGSYNEQFF. The chain links TRBV6-6 to TRBJ2-1; 7 positions match TRBD2. Germline V gene sequence: CDR1 MNHNY, CDR2 SVGAGI (reference sequence). The V and J ends lost 2 bases and 0 bases, in that order; junction bases with no gene match: 1. The CDR3 consists of 15 residues.

This chain connects TRBV9 to TRBJ2-1, with D perhaps TRBD2 (7 bases). Germline V gene sequence: CDR1 SGDLS, CDR2 YYNGEE. V was trimmed by 2 bases and J by 7 bases, leaving 16 bases between them. The CDR3 is made up of 15 amino acids. The CDR3 DNA follows: TGTGCCAGCAGCGTTGGGGGGGCAGTTGTTAATGAGCAGTTCTTC. Its protein product is CASSVGGAVVNEQFF.

Written as DNA, the CDR3 is TGCGCCAGCAGCAGGACAGGGATTAACTACGAGCAGTACTTC. It is translated as CASSRTGINYEQYF. The gene calls are TRBV5-1 and TRBJ2-7; 8 bases map to TRBD1. The CDR3 loop spans 14 amino acids. Looked up from germline, CDR1 is SGHRS and CDR2 is YFSETQ. Trimming cost V 4 bases and J 3 bases; bases outside gene matches: 6.

The sample holds a few counts of this clone. The J gene is TRBJ1-1, the V gene TRBV19; D gene ambiguous. CDR1 and CDR2 from the germline V gene are LNHDA and SQIVND (reference sequence). With 7 bases removed from V and 6 bases from J, the gap between germline ends came to 12 bases. This CDR3 is 12 amino acids long. Here the CDR3 reads CASTAVGAEAFF. Here the CDR3 DNA reads TGTGCCAGTACGGCTGTGGGCGCTGAAGCTTTCTTT.

Concerning this clone itself: One end of the junction varies from germline; a read error may be responsible. The CDR3 sequence is CASSPGTGGDF. The CDR3 DNA reads TGTGCCAGCAGTCCCGGGACAGGGGGGGATTTT. V gene TRBV6-6 combines with J gene TRBJ2-3; 11 bases map to TRBD1. This CDR3 contains 11 residues. CDR1 is MNHNY and CDR2 is SVGAGI in the germline V gene (reference sequence).

This chain connects TRBV5-4 to TRBJ2-1; D unresolved. This CDR3 region has 16 residues. From germline, CDR1 is SGHNT and CDR2 YYREEE (reference sequence). V was shortened by 3 bases and J by 7 bases, with 20 bases between the two germline ends. The CDR3 DNA reads as TGTGCCAGCAGCTCACCGAACCTCGTACACGAAAATGAGCAGTTCTTC. Translated, it gives CASSSPNLVHENEQFF.

The chain carries TRBV25-1 and TRBJ2-5; 7 nucleotides align to TRBD1. The junction had 6 bases not matched to a gene; V was cut back by 5 bases and J by 0 bases. The V gene's germline CDR1 is MGHDK and CDR2 SYGVNS. The CDR3 is 15 residues long. The CDR3 reads CASSPPTGYQETQYF. In DNA, the CDR3 is TGTGCCAGCAGTCCCCCGACAGGGTACCAAGAGACCCAGTACTTC.

The chain uses TRBV5-6 and TRBJ2-5; TRBD2 aligns across 14 bases. The V gene end was trimmed by 4 bases and the J gene end by 3 bases; junction bases not matched to a gene: 5. This CDR3 has 16 residues. The germline V gene has CDR1 SGHDT and CDR2 YYEEEE. CDR3 nucleotides: TGTGCCAGCAGCCCGGGACTAGCGGGGGTCGAAGAGACCCAGTACTTC. This translates into CASSPGLAGVEETQYF. The full variable domain, completed using reference TRBV5-6 and TRBJ2-5, is DAGVTQSPTHLIKTRGQQVTLRCSPKSGHDTVSWYQQALGQGPQFIFQYYEEEERQRGNFPDRFSGHQFPNYSSELNVNALLLGDSALYLCASSPGLAGVEETQYFGPGTRLLVL.

The chain joins TRBV4-2 to TRBJ2-2, with 7 bases aligning to TRBD2. Trimming cost V 2 bases and J 6 bases; bases outside gene matches: 15. CDR3 length equals 18 residues. The germline V gene has CDR1 LGHNA and CDR2 YNFKEQ. The CDR3 DNA is TGTGCCAGCAGCCAAAAAACCCCGGGAGGTAGCTTCTCCGGGGAGCTGTTTTTT. It specifies CASSQKTPGGSFSGELFF.

The chain recombines TRBV6-1 with TRBJ1-5, with TRBD1 matching over 7 bases. The V gene's germline CDR1 is MNHNS and CDR2 SASEGT. Germline trimming cut 7 bases from V and 4 bases from J; bases unmatched to any gene: 7. The CDR3 extends over 14 amino acids. The CDR3 bases are TGTGCCAGCATCTACGACAGGGAAAATCAGCCCCAGCATTTT. Amino acids: CASIYDRENQPQHF.

The chain recombines TRBV2 with TRBJ1-1; D unclear. Trimming left V 7 bases short and J 0 bases short, with 15 bases between. The CDR3 is 15 residues long. The germline CDR1 and CDR2 sequences are SNHLY and FYNNEI. CDR3 residues: CASTCLCEMNTEAFF. As DNA, the CDR3 is TGTGCCAGCACCTGCTTATGCGAGATGAACACTGAAGCTTTCTTT.